The sequence of this T cell receptor (beta chain) was determined in a study of CD8 T cells in ankylosing spondylitis. The study, taken as a whole, reports: Peripheral blood samples showed relatively rare disease-linked clones, and these clones were CD8+. Blood from ankylosing spondylitis patients appeared to carry a characteristic roughly eight-variant TCR beta motif.

TCRdb itself ran the 5' RACE reads through MiXCR, one entry per CDR3 protein. The sample lists under 550,000 distinct CDR3 sequences; 25% to 30% were seen once. Of note for this clonotype: Its matching antigen is unknown.

The sequenced sample was blood, either unsorted or a sorted T cell fraction (not recorded which). The sequence was collected from a male donor with ankylosing spondylitis.

CDR3 protein: CASSHAGQGYEQYF. The CDR3 nucleotides read TGTGCCAGCAGCCACGCCGGACAGGGCTACGAGCAGTACTTC. V usage is TRBV3-1 and J usage is TRBJ2-7; 8 bases agree with TRBD1. The CDR3 covers 14 residues. Germline V gene lookup returns CDR1 LGHDT and CDR2 YNNKEL (reference sequence). J lost 3 bases, V lost 3 bases, and 4 bases had no gene match.